These T cell receptor beta chains were read from a single sample in a study of siplizumab effects on memory and regulatory T cells. Assay used: immunoSEQ multiplex PCR; TCRdb lists only in-frame clones, some missing. The sample includes under 150,000 clones, approximately 94% of them seen just once. Sequenced sample: non-Treg CD4+ T cells sorted from blood. These receptors came from a human donor in good health. The CDR3 runs from the conserved cysteine through the conserved F or W. Fields, in order: V gene, D gene, clone size, J gene, CDR3 protein, CDR3 DNA. The D gene is left open where the match is weak. Part of the rows lack a size; the others show once, few, many or a class for expanded clones.

v_call: TRBV28; d_call: NA; clone_size: once; j_call: TRBJ1-1; cdr3_aa: CASSLAGRTTEAFF; cdr3_nt: TGTGCCAGCAGTTTAGCAGGGCGGACAACTGAAGCTTTCTTT
v_call: TRBV5-1; d_call: NA; clone_size: NA; j_call: TRBJ2-6; cdr3_aa: CASSLDPGANVLTF; cdr3_nt: TGCGCCAGCAGCTTGGACCCTGGGGCCAACGTCCTGACTTTC
v_call: TRBV25-1; d_call: NA; clone_size: NA; j_call: TRBJ2-3; cdr3_aa: CASSGTNTDTQYF; cdr3_nt: TGTGCCAGCAGTGGGACTAACACCGATACGCAGTATTTT
v_call: TRBV7-3; d_call: TRBD2; clone_size: NA; j_call: TRBJ2-1; cdr3_aa: CASSRRLADYNEQFF; cdr3_nt: TGTGCCAGCAGCCGAAGACTAGCGGACTACAATGAGCAGTTCTTC
v_call: TRBV9; d_call: NA; clone_size: NA; j_call: TRBJ2-3; cdr3_aa: CASSADGPDTQYF; cdr3_nt: TGTGCCAGCAGCGCAGACGGGCCAGATACGCAGTATTTT
v_call: TRBV7-3; d_call: NA; clone_size: once; j_call: TRBJ2-3; cdr3_aa: CASSLVRGTDTQYF; cdr3_nt: TGTGCCAGCAGCTTAGTAAGGGGCACAGATACGCAGTATTTT
v_call: TRBV25-1; d_call: TRBD1; clone_size: NA; j_call: TRBJ2-7; cdr3_aa: CASNWDRAYEQYF; cdr3_nt: TGTGCCAGCAATTGGGACAGAGCCTACGAGCAGTACTTC
v_call: TRBV18; d_call: NA; clone_size: NA; j_call: TRBJ2-5; cdr3_aa: CASSPGEQETQYF; cdr3_nt: TGTGCCAGCTCACCCGGGGAACAAGAGACCCAGTACTTC
v_call: TRBV19; d_call: TRBD1; clone_size: NA; j_call: TRBJ1-3; cdr3_aa: CASSIDGTGVPGNTIYF; cdr3_nt: TGTGCCAGTAGTATAGATGGGACAGGGGTTCCTGGAAACACCATATATTTT
v_call: TRBV5-1; d_call: TRBD2; clone_size: NA; j_call: TRBJ2-1; cdr3_aa: CASSLGLAGGSNEQFF; cdr3_nt: TGCGCCAGCAGCTTGGGTCTAGCGGGTGGGTCCAATGAGCAGTTCTTC
v_call: TRBV19; d_call: TRBD1; clone_size: NA; j_call: TRBJ1-5; cdr3_aa: CASSTGTGASQPQHF; cdr3_nt: TGTGCCAGTAGTACCGGGACAGGAGCTTCTCAGCCCCAGCATTTT
v_call: TRBV5-1; d_call: TRBD1; clone_size: once; j_call: TRBJ2-3; cdr3_aa: CASSPTGGLTDTQYF; cdr3_nt: TGCGCCAGCAGCCCGACAGGGGGGCTGACAGATACGCAGTATTTT
v_call: TRBV7-2; d_call: NA; clone_size: NA; j_call: TRBJ1-2; cdr3_aa: CASSLGGALFDYTF; cdr3_nt: TGTGCCAGCAGCTTGGGGGGCGCCCTATTCGACTACACCTTC
v_call: TRBV2; d_call: NA; clone_size: NA; j_call: TRBJ1-2; cdr3_aa: CASSEGTTNYGYTF; cdr3_nt: TGTGCCAGCAGCGAAGGGACGACGAACTATGGCTACACCTTC
v_call: TRBV10-2; d_call: NA; clone_size: NA; j_call: TRBJ1-1; cdr3_aa: CASSERSGGQNTEAFF; cdr3_nt: TGCGCCAGCAGTGAGCGGAGTGGGGGCCAGAACACTGAAGCTTTCTTT
v_call: TRBV28; d_call: TRBD1; clone_size: NA; j_call: TRBJ1-2; cdr3_aa: CASSEPGGYGYTF; cdr3_nt: TGTGCCAGCAGTGAACCAGGGGGCTATGGCTACACCTTC
v_call: TRBV25-1; d_call: NA; clone_size: NA; j_call: TRBJ2-5; cdr3_aa: CASTRGQTEETQYF; cdr3_nt: TGTGCCAGCACCCGCGGACAGACCGAAGAGACCCAGTACTTC
v_call: TRBV5-1; d_call: TRBD1; clone_size: NA; j_call: TRBJ1-2; cdr3_aa: CASRPGGQGAYGYTF; cdr3_nt: TGCGCCAGCAGACCTGGGGGACAGGGGGCTTATGGCTACACCTTC
v_call: TRBV9; d_call: NA; clone_size: NA; j_call: TRBJ2-1; cdr3_aa: CASSVDQRAMDEQFF; cdr3_nt: TGTGCCAGCAGCGTAGATCAGAGGGCCATGGATGAGCAGTTCTTC
v_call: TRBV7-8; d_call: NA; clone_size: NA; j_call: TRBJ2-7; cdr3_aa: CASSLGRTYEQYF; cdr3_nt: TGTGCCAGCAGCTTGGGCAGAACCTACGAGCAGTACTTC
v_call: TRBV5-5; d_call: NA; clone_size: NA; j_call: TRBJ1-5; cdr3_aa: CASSLEGWGNQPQHF; cdr3_nt: TGTGCCAGCAGCTTGGAGGGATGGGGCAATCAGCCCCAGCATTTT
v_call: TRBV29-1; d_call: NA; clone_size: NA; j_call: TRBJ2-1; cdr3_aa: CSVQTTSYSEQFF; cdr3_nt: TGCAGCGTTCAGACGACTAGTTATAGTGAGCAGTTCTTC
v_call: TRBV5-1; d_call: TRBD1; clone_size: NA; j_call: TRBJ2-6; cdr3_aa: CASSSGADRTPGANVLTF; cdr3_nt: TGCGCCAGCAGCTCCGGGGCGGACAGGACCCCTGGGGCCAACGTCCTGACTTTC
v_call: TRBV6-5; d_call: NA; clone_size: NA; j_call: TRBJ1-3; cdr3_aa: CASSNEYRPRNTIYF; cdr3_nt: TGTGCCAGCAGTAACGAGTACAGGCCTCGGAACACCATATATTTT
v_call: TRBV6-1; d_call: NA; clone_size: NA; j_call: TRBJ1-1; cdr3_aa: CATKRRPLTGAFF; cdr3_nt: TGTGCCACCAAGCGAAGACCTCTGACGGGGGCTTTCTTT
v_call: TRBV5-1; d_call: NA; clone_size: NA; j_call: TRBJ2-1; cdr3_aa: CASSPGTPDRQFF; cdr3_nt: TGCGCCAGCAGCCCGGGGACACCCGATAGGCAGTTCTTC
v_call: TRBV4-1; d_call: NA; clone_size: NA; j_call: TRBJ1-1; cdr3_aa: CASSYRGERNTEAFF; cdr3_nt: TGCGCCAGCAGCTACCGGGGCGAGAGAAACACTGAAGCTTTCTTT
v_call: TRBV10-3; d_call: NA; clone_size: NA; j_call: TRBJ1-1; cdr3_aa: CASATGTEAFF; cdr3_nt: TGTGCCAGCGCGACGGGCACTGAAGCTTTCTTT
v_call: TRBV7-9; d_call: NA; clone_size: NA; j_call: TRBJ2-7; cdr3_aa: CASSLYYEQYF; cdr3_nt: TGTGCCAGCAGCTTATACTACGAGCAGTACTTC
v_call: TRBV6-6; d_call: NA; clone_size: NA; j_call: TRBJ2-7; cdr3_aa: CASSYRQPYEQYF; cdr3_nt: TGTGCCAGCAGCTACCGCCAACCCTACGAGCAGTACTTC
v_call: TRBV5-6; d_call: NA; clone_size: NA; j_call: TRBJ1-1; cdr3_aa: CASSREEGEAFF; cdr3_nt: TGTGCCAGCAGCCGCGAAGAGGGCGAGGCTTTCTTT
v_call: TRBV18; d_call: NA; clone_size: NA; j_call: TRBJ1-1; cdr3_aa: CASSPGTEAFF; cdr3_nt: TGTGCCAGCTCACCGGGCACTGAAGCTTTCTTT
v_call: TRBV5-1; d_call: NA; clone_size: NA; j_call: TRBJ2-2; cdr3_aa: CASSPPGRSNTGELFF; cdr3_nt: TGCGCCAGCAGTCCCCCGGGGAGGTCGAACACCGGGGAGCTGTTTTTT
v_call: TRBV6-5; d_call: TRBD1; clone_size: once; j_call: TRBJ1-3; cdr3_aa: CASSYFGTDSGNTIYF; cdr3_nt: TGTGCCAGCAGTTATTTCGGGACAGACTCTGGAAACACCATATATTTT
v_call: TRBV4-1; d_call: TRBD2; clone_size: NA; j_call: TRBJ2-1; cdr3_aa: CASSRPRLAGGPGNEQFF; cdr3_nt: TGCGCCAGCAGCCGGCCTCGCCTAGCGGGGGGGCCGGGGAATGAGCAGTTCTTC
v_call: TRBV12-2; d_call: NA; clone_size: few; j_call: TRBJ1-1; cdr3_aa: CASRSPVGVTEAFF; cdr3_nt: TGTGCAAGTCGCTCCCCAGTGGGAGTCACTGAAGCTTTCTTT
v_call: TRBV27; d_call: TRBD1; clone_size: NA; j_call: TRBJ1-4; cdr3_aa: CASSSKQGAGEKLFF; cdr3_nt: TGTGCCAGCAGTTCGAAACAGGGGGCAGGTGAAAAACTGTTTTTT
v_call: TRBV9; d_call: NA; clone_size: NA; j_call: TRBJ2-5; cdr3_aa: CASSPQAYQETQYF; cdr3_nt: TGTGCCAGCAGCCCGCAAGCGTACCAAGAGACCCAGTACTTC
v_call: TRBV5-6; d_call: TRBD1; clone_size: NA; j_call: TRBJ1-4; cdr3_aa: CASSRQGPTNEKLFF; cdr3_nt: TGTGCCAGCAGCCGACAGGGACCAACTAATGAAAAACTGTTTTTT
v_call: TRBV6-1; d_call: NA; clone_size: NA; j_call: TRBJ2-2; cdr3_aa: CASGGYLDGELFF; cdr3_nt: TGTGCCAGCGGCGGGTATCTTGACGGGGAGCTGTTTTTT
v_call: TRBV19; d_call: NA; clone_size: NA; j_call: TRBJ1-4; cdr3_aa: CASSIMGSNEKLFF; cdr3_nt: TGTGCCAGTAGTATTATGGGGAGTAATGAAAAACTGTTTTTT
v_call: TRBV6-6; d_call: NA; clone_size: few; j_call: TRBJ2-7; cdr3_aa: CASSYSTLPGVQYF; cdr3_nt: TGTGCCAGCAGTTACTCGACCCTTCCCGGGGTGCAGTACTTC
v_call: TRBV2; d_call: NA; clone_size: few; j_call: TRBJ1-2; cdr3_aa: CASSRSSGLAGYTF; cdr3_nt: TGTGCCAGCAGTCGCTCGTCAGGGTTAGCTGGCTACACCTTC
v_call: TRBV19; d_call: NA; clone_size: NA; j_call: TRBJ1-3; cdr3_aa: CASTRSDPGGSSSGNTIYF; cdr3_nt: TGTGCCAGTACCCGATCGGATCCGGGGGGCTCTAGCTCTGGAAACACCATATATTTT
v_call: TRBV19; d_call: TRBD1; clone_size: NA; j_call: TRBJ1-1; cdr3_aa: CASSIGNQGARTEAFF; cdr3_nt: TGTGCCAGTAGTATAGGGAACCAGGGGGCGCGTACTGAAGCTTTCTTT
v_call: TRBV4-1; d_call: TRBD2; clone_size: NA; j_call: TRBJ2-5; cdr3_aa: CASSQDREASGVQETQYF; cdr3_nt: TGCGCCAGCAGCCAAGATCGAGAGGCTAGCGGGGTACAAGAGACCCAGTACTTC
v_call: TRBV9; d_call: TRBD1; clone_size: NA; j_call: TRBJ1-1; cdr3_aa: CASSVQTGGLNTEAFF; cdr3_nt: TGTGCCAGCAGCGTTCAGACAGGGGGCCTGAACACTGAAGCTTTCTTT
v_call: TRBV7-9; d_call: NA; clone_size: NA; j_call: TRBJ2-3; cdr3_aa: CASSSGSETDTQYF; cdr3_nt: TGTGCCAGCAGCTCCGGATCGGAGACAGATACGCAGTATTTT
v_call: TRBV2; d_call: NA; clone_size: NA; j_call: TRBJ2-5; cdr3_aa: CASRQGGGETQYF; cdr3_nt: TGTGCCAGCAGGCAGGGGGGCGGAGAGACCCAGTACTTC
v_call: TRBV5-4; d_call: TRBD1; clone_size: NA; j_call: TRBJ2-1; cdr3_aa: CASTRDSQIYNEQFF; cdr3_nt: TGTGCCAGCACCCGGGACAGCCAGATCTACAATGAGCAGTTCTTC
v_call: TRBV2; d_call: TRBD2; clone_size: once; j_call: TRBJ2-4; cdr3_aa: CASSKGLAGVNIQYF; cdr3_nt: TGTGCCAGCAGCAAAGGGCTAGCGGGAGTAAACATTCAGTACTTC